What follows are 9 T cell receptor beta chains derived from one specimen sequenced in a study of shared clonotypes between healthy human individuals. Method: immunoSEQ multiplex PCR; TCRdb's copy keeps in-frame clones and lacks some. The table lists fewer than 650,000 clones, around 76% of them singletons. Source material: PBMCs. All receptors come from a middle-aged woman in good health. Some clones in this sample may be carry-over from other donors' samples.

Concerning this clone itself: A far larger clone lies a single base away; this is likely a read error. The CDR3 end shows no conserved phenylalanine or tryptophan, and so a read error is likely. This chain connects TRBV15 to TRBJ1-1, with D unclear. Germline V gives CDR1 LNHNV, CDR2 YYDKDF (reference sequence). The CDR3 covers 13 residues. Trimming took 10 bases from V and 1 from J, leaving 13 bases between them. The CDR3 protein is CAMSFTENTEAFL. CDR3 DNA sequence: TGTGCCATGTCTTTTACGGAGAACACTGAAGCTTTCCTT.

The CDR3 DNA sequence: TGTGCCAGCAGCTTAATGGGAGTACACACCGGGGAGCTGTTTTTT. Amino acids: CASSLMGVHTGELFF. The V and J genes are TRBV7-2 and TRBJ2-2; possible D gene TRBD2, 5 bases. V was pared by 2 bases and J by 3 bases, with 10 bases between. This CDR3 contains 15 residues. Per the germline V gene, CDR1 is SGHTA and CDR2 is FQGNSA. The full variable domain, its missing parts supplied by reference TRBV7-2 and TRBJ2-2, is GAGVSQSPSNKVTEKGKDVELRCDPISGHTALYWYRQSLGQGLEFLIYFQGNSAPDKSGLPSDRFSAERTGGSVSTLTIQRTQQEDSAVYLCASSLMGVHTGELFFGEGSRLTVL.

This chain connects TRBV28 to TRBJ2-5; 10 bases align to TRBD2. From germline, CDR1 is MDHEN and CDR2 SYDVKM. This CDR3 contains 18 residues. After removal of 4 bases from V and 4 bases from J, the junction contained 15 bases not matched to a gene. In DNA, the CDR3 is TGTGCCAGCAGTTCCCATAAAATAGCGGGAGGTCTAAGAGAGACCCAGTACTTC. It yields the protein CASSSHKIAGGLRETQYF.

The chain is built from TRBV7-5 and TRBJ2-2; TRBD1, the table's D call, was not compared with the DNA. TRBV7-5 is noted as a pseudogene. This CDR3 region has 14 residues. CDR3 in amino acids: CVRRGTTNTGELFF. The CDR3 DNA reads TGTGTCAGAAGGGGGACAACGAACACCGGGGAGCTGTTTTTT.

The chain recombines TRBV6-6 with TRBJ2-5; D unresolved. V lost 6 bases to trimming and J lost 1 base, with 15 bases between them. Germline CDR1 is MNHNY and CDR2 is SVGAGI (reference sequence). The CDR3 has 15 residues. CDR3 residues: CASSPDTNLQETQYF. CDR3 DNA sequence: TGTGCCAGCAGCCCCGACACAAACCTCCAAGAGACCCAGTACTTC.

The chain employs TRBV5-4 and TRBJ2-1, with TRBD1 identical over 7 bases. CDR1 and CDR2 from the germline V gene are SGHNT and YYREEE (reference sequence). This CDR3 contains 14 residues. Losses at the gene ends were 4 bases for V and 6 bases for J; bases not matched to a gene: 7. Here the CDR3 reads CASSQTGRGNEQFF. The CDR3 nucleotides are TGTGCCAGCAGCCAGACAGGGCGAGGCAATGAGCAGTTCTTC.

The genes are TRBV19 and TRBJ2-1, with D possibly being TRBD2 (6 bases). The CDR3 totals 17 residues. Germline lookup yields CDR1 LNHDA and CDR2 SQIVND (reference sequence). Trimming stripped 3 bases from V and 0 bases from J, with 15 bases between. CDR3 loop: CASSILGGSGSYNEQFF. CDR3 bases: TGTGCCAGTAGTATTTTGGGGGGATCAGGCTCCTACAATGAGCAGTTCTTC.

With respect to this clone: This CDR3 fails to terminate in the conserved phenylalanine or tryptophan, so it likely reflects a read error. The limits of the CDR3 on the DNA are not certain, so only TCRdb's listed CDR3 is given. The chain joins TRBV7-9 to TRBJ1-2; the table gives TRBD1 as D, unverified against the DNA. Per the germline V gene, CDR1 is SEHNR and CDR2 is FQNEAQ (reference sequence). The CDR3 comprises 13 residues, both ends counted. CDR3 sequence: CASSLKAGCGGCT.

The V call is TRBV27, the J call TRBJ2-3; TRBD2 might be the D (6 bases). Trimming removed 5 bases at V and 8 bases at J, with 20 bases between. This CDR3 is built from 15 residues. CDR1 MNHEY and CDR2 SMNVEV come from the germline V gene (reference sequence). The CDR3 nucleotides are TGTGCCAGCAGTCCCCGGGAGAGCCTTCGGGCTACGCAGTATTTT. It yields the protein CASSPRESLRATQYF.